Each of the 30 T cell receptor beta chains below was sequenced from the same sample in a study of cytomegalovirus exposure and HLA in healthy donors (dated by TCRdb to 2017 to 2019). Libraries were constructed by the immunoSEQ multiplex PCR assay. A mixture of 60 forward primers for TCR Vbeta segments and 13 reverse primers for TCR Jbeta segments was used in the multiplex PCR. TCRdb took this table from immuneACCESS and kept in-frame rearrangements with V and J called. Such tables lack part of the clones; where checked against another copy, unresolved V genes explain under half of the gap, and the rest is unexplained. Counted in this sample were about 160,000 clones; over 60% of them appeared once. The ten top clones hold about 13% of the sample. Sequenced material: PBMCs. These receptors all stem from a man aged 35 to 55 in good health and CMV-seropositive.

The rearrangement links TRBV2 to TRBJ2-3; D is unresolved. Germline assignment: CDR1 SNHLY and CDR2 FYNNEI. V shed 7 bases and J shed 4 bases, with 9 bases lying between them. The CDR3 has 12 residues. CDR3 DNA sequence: TGTGCCAGCAACCCCGGTCCAGATACGCAGTATTTT. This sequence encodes CASNPGPDTQYF.

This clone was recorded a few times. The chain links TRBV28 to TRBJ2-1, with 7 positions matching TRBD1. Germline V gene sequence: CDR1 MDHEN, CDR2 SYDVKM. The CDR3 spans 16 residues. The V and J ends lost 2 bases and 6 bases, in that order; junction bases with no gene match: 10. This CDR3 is CASSLPTGKRGNEQFF. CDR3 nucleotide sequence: TGTGCCAGCAGTTTACCGACAGGGAAGAGGGGCAATGAGCAGTTCTTC.

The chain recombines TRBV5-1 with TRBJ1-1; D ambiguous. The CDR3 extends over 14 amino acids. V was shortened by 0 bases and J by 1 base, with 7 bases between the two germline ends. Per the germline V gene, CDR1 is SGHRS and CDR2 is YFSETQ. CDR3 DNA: TGCGCCAGCAGCTTGGCCATAGAGAACACTGAAGCTTTCTTT. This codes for CASSLAIENTEAFF.

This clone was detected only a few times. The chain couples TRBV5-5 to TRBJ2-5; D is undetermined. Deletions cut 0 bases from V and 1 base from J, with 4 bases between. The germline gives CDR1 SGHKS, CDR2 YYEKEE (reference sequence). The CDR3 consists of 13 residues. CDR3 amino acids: CASSLGAQETQYF. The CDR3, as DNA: TGTGCCAGCAGCTTGGGGGCCCAAGAGACCCAGTACTTC.

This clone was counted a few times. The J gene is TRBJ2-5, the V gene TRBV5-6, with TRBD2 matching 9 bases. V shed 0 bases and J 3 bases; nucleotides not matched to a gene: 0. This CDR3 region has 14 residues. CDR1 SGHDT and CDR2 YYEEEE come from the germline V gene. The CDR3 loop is CASSLGTSEETQYF. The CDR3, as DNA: TGTGCCAGCAGCTTGGGGACTAGCGAAGAGACCCAGTACTTC.

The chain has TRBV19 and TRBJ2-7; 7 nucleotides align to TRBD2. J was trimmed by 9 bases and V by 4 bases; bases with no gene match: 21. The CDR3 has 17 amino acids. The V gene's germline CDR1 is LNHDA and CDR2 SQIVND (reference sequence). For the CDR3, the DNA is TGTGCCAGTAGTACCCTCGGTATGGCGGGAGTTGACGGTGGGCAGTACTTC. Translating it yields CASSTLGMAGVDGGQYF.

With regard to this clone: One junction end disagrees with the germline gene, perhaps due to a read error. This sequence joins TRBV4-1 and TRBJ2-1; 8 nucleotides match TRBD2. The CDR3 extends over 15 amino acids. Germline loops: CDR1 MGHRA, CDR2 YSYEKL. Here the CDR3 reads CASSQPLSVSGDRVF. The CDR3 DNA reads TGCGCCAGCAGCCAGCCTCTGTCGGTTAGCGGGGATAGGGTCTTC.

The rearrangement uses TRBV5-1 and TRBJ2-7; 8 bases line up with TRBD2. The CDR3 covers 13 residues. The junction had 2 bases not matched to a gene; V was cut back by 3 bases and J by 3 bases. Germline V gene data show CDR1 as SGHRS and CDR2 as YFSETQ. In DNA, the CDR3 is TGCGCCAGCAGCTCACGGGAGGGCTACGAGCAGTACTTC. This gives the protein CASSSREGYEQYF.

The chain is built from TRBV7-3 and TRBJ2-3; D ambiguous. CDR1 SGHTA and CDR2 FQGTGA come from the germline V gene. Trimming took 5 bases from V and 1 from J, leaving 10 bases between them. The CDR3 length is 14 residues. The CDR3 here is CASSPGSGTDTQYF. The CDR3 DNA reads TGTGCCAGCAGCCCTGGAAGCGGCACAGATACGCAGTATTTT.

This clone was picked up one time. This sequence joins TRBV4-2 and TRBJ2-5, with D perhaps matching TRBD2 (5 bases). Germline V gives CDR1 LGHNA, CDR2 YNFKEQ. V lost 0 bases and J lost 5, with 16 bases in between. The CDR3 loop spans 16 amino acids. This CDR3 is CASSQDSMREGETQYF. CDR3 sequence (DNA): TGTGCCAGCAGCCAAGATTCTATGAGGGAAGGGGAGACCCAGTACTTC.

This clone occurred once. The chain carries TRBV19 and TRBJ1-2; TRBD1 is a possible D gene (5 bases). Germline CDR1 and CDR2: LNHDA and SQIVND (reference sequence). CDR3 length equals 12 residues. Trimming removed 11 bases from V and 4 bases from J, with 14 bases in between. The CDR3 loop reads CAGGTGGYGYTF. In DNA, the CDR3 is TGTGCCGGGGGGACCGGGGGCTATGGCTACACCTTC.

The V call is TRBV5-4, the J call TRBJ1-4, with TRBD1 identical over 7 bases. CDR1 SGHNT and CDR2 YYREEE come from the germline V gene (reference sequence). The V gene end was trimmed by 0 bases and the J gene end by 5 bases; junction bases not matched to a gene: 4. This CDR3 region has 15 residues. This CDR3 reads CASSLAGTANEKLFF. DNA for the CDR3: TGTGCCAGCAGCTTGGCCGGGACAGCAAATGAAAAACTGTTTTTT.

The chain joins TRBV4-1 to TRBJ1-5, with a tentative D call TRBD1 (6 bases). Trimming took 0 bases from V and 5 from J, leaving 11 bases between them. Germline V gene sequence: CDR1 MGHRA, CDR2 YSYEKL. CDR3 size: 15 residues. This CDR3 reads CASSQDQGTYQPQHF. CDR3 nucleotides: TGCGCCAGCAGCCAAGATCAGGGGACGTATCAGCCCCAGCATTTT.

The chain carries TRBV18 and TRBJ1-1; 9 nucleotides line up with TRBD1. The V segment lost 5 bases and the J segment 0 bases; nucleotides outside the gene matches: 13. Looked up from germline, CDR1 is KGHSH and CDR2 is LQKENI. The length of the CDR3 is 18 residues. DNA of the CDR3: TGTGCCAGCTCATCGTCCGGGACAGGGATATCCATGAACACTGAAGCTTTCTTT. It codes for CASSSSGTGISMNTEAFF.

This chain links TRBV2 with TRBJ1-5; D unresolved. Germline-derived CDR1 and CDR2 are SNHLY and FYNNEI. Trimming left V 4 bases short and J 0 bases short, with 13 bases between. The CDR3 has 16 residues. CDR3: CASSVVTAYSNQPQHF. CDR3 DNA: TGTGCCAGCAGTGTGGTCACAGCTTATAGCAATCAGCCCCAGCATTTT. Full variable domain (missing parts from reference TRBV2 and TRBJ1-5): EPEVTQTPSHQVTQMGQEVILRCVPISNHLYFYWYRQILGQKVEFLVSFYNNEISEKSEIFDDQFSVERPDGSNFTLKIRSTKLEDSAMYFCASSVVTAYSNQPQHFGDGTRLSIL.

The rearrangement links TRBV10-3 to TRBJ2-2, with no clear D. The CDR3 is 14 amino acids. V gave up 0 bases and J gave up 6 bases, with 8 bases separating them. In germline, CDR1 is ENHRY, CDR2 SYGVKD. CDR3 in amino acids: CAISESPESGELFF. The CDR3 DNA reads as TGTGCCATCAGTGAGTCCCCGGAGTCCGGGGAGCTGTTTTTT.

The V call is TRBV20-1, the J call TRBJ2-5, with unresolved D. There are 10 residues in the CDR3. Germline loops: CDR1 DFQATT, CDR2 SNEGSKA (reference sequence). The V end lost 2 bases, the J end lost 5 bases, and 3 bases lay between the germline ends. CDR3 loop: CSARQETQYF. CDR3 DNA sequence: TGCAGTGCTAGACAGGAGACCCAGTACTTC.

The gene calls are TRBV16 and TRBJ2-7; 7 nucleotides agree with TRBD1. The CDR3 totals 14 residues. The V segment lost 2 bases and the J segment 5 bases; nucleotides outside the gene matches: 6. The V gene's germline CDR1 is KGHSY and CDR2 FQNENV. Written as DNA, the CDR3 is TGTGCCAGCAGCCAACGGACAGGAGTAGACGAGCAGTACTTC. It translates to CASSQRTGVDEQYF.

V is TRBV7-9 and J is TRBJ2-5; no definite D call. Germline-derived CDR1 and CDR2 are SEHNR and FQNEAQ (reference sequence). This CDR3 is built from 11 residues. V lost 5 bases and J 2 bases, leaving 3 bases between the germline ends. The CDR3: CASSLQETQYF. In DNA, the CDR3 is TGTGCCAGCAGCCTGCAAGAGACCCAGTACTTC.

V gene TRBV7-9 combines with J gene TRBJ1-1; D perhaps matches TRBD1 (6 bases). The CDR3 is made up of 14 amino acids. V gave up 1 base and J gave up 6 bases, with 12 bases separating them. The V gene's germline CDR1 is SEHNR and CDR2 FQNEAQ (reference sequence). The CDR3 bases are TGTGCCAGCAGCTTAGGGCGGCAGGGGTCTGAAGCTTTCTTT. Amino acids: CASSLGRQGSEAFF.

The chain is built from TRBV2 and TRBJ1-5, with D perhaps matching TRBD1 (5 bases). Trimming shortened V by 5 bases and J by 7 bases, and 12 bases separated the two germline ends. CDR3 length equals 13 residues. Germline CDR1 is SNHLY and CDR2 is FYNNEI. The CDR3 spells CASSPGPVQPQHF. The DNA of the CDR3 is TGTGCCAGCAGTCCAGGGCCAGTACAGCCCCAGCATTTT.

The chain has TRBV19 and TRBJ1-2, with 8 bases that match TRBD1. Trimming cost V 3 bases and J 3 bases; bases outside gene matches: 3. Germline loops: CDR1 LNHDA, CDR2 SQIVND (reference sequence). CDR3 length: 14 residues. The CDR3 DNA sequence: TGTGCCAGTAGTATCGACAGGGGAGACTATGGCTACACCTTC. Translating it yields CASSIDRGDYGYTF.

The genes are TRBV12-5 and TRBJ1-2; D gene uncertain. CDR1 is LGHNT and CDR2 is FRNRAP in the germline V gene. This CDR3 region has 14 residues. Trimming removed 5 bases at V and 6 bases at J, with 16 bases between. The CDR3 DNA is TGTGCTAGTGGTCAACAGAGTGCACGACATGGCTACACCTTC. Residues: CASGQQSARHGYTF. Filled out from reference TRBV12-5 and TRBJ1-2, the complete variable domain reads DARVTQTPRHKVTEMGQEVTMRCQPILGHNTVFWYRQTMMQGLELLAYFRNRAPLDDSGMPKDRFSAEMPDATLATLKIQPSEPRDSAVYFCASGQQSARHGYTFGSGTRLTVV.

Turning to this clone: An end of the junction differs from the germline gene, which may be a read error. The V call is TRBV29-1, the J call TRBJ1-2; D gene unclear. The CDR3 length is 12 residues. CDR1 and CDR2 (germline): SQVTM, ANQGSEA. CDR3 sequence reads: CGVEDLRDGYTF. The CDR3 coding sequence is TGCGGCGTTGAAGATCTTCGGGATGGCTACACCTTC. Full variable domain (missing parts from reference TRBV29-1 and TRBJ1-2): SAVISQKPSRDICQRGTSLTIQCQVDSQVTMMFWYRQQPGQSLTLIATANQGSEATYESGFVIDKFPISRPNLTFSTLTVSNMSPEDSSIYLCGVEDLRDGYTFGSGTRLTVV.

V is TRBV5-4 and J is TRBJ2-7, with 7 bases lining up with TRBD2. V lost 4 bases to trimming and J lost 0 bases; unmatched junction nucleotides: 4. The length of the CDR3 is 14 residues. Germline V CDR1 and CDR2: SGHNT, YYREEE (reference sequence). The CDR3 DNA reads TGTGCCAGCAGCCCAGCGGGACGCTCCTACGAGCAGTACTTC. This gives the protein CASSPAGRSYEQYF.

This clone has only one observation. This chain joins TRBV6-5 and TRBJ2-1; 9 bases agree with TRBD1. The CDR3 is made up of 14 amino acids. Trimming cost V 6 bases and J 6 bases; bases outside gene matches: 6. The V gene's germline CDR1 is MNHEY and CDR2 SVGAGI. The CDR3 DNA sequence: TGTGCCAGCAGGGGACAGGGAAGGTTCAATGAGCAGTTCTTC. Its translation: CASRGQGRFNEQFF.

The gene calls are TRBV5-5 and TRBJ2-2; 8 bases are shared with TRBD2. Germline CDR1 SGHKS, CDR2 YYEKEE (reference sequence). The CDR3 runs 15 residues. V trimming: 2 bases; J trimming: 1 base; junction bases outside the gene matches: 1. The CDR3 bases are TGTGCCAGCAGCTTCAGCGGGGGGAACACCGGGGAGCTGTTTTTT. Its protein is CASSFSGGNTGELFF.

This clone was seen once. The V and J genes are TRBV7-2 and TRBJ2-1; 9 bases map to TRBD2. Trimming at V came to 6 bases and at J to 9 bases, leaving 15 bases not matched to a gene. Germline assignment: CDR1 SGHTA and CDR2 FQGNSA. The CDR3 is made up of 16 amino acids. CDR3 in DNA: TGTGCCAGCAGACTAAGTGGGGCGGGAGGGCCTATTGAGCAGTTCTTC. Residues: CASRLSGAGGPIEQFF. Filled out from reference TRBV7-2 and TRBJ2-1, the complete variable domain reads GAGVSQSPSNKVTEKGKDVELRCDPISGHTALYWYRQSLGQGLEFLIYFQGNSAPDKSGLPSDRFSAERTGGSVSTLTIQRTQQEDSAVYLCASRLSGAGGPIEQFFGPGTRLTVL.

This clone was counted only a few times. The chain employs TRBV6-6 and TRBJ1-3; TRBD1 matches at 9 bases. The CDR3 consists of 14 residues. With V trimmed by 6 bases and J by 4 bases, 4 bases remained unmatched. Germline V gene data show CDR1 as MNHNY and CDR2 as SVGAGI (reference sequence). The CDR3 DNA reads TGTGCCAGCAGACCCGGGACAGGGGGAAACACCATATATTTT. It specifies CASRPGTGGNTIYF.

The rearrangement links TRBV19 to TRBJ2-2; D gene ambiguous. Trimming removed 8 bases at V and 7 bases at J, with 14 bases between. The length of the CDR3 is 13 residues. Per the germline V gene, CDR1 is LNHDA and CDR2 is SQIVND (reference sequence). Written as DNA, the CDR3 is TGTGCCAGTTCATTCTTAACTGACGGGGAGCTGTTTTTT. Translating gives CASSFLTDGELFF.